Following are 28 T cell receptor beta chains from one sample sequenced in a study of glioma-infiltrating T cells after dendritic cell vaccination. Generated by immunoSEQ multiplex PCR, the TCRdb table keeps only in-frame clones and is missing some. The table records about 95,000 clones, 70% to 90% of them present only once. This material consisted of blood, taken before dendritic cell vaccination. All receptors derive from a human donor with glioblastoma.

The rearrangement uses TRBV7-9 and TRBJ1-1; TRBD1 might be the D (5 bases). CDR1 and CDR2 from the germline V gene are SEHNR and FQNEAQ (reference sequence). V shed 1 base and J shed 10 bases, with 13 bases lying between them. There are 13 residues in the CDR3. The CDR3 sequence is CASSLGDSPGAFF. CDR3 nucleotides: TGTGCCAGCAGCTTAGGGGACTCACCGGGAGCTTTCTTT.

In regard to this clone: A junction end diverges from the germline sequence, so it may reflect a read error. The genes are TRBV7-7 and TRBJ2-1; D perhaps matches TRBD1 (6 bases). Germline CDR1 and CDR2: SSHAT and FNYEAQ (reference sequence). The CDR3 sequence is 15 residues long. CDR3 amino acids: CASSPGQLSYNEQFF. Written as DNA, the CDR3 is TGTGCTAGCAGCCCGGGACAACTTTCCTACAATGAGCAGTTCTTC.

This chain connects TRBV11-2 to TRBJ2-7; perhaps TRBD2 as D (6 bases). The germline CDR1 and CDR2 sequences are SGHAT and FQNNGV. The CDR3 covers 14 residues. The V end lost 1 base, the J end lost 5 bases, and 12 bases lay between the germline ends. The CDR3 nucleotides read TGTGCCAGCAGCTTAGGACTAGGGGTTGACGAGCAGTACTTC. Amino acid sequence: CASSLGLGVDEQYF.

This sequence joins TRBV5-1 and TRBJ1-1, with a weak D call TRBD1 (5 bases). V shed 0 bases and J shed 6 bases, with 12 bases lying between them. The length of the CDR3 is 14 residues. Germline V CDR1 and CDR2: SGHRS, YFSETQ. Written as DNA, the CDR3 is TGCGCCAGCAGCTTGGGGGGCACGGCGGCTGAAGCTTTCTTT. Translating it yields CASSLGGTAAEAFF. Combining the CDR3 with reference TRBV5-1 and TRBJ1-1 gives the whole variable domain KAGVTQTPRYLIKTRGQQVTLSCSPISGHRSVSWYQQTPGQGLQFLFEYFSETQRNKGNFPGRFSGRQFSNSRSEMNVSTLELGDSALYLCASSLGGTAAEAFFGQGTRLTVV.

The CDR3 sequence is CASRRDRGDNQPQHF. The CDR3 region has the DNA TGTGCCAGCAGGAGGGACAGGGGGGACAATCAGCCCCAGCATTTT. The chain recombines TRBV6-5 with TRBJ1-5; 11 bases line up with TRBD1. This CDR3 spans 15 amino acids. V was pared by 6 bases and J by 3 bases, with 4 bases of the junction left unmatched. Germline lookup yields CDR1 MNHEY and CDR2 SVGAGI.

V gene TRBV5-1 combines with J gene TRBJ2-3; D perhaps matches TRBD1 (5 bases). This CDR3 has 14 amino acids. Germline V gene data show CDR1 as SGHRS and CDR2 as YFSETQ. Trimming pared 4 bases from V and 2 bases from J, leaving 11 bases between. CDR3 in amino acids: CASSQLGATDTQYF. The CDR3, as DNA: TGCGCCAGCAGCCAACTTGGGGCCACAGATACGCAGTATTTT.

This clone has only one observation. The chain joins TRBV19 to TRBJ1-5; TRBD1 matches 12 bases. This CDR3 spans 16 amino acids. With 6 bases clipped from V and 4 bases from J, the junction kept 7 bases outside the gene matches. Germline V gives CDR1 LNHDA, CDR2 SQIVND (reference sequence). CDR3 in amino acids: CASREPGQGANQPQHF. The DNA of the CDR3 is TGTGCCAGTAGAGAGCCGGGACAGGGGGCGAATCAGCCCCAGCATTTT.

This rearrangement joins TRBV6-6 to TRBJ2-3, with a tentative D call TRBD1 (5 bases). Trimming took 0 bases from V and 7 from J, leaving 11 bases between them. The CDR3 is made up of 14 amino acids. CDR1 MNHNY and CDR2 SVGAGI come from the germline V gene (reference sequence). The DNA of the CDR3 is TGTGCCAGCAGTTACTCGGGGCCAACCTATACGCAGTATTTT. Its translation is CASSYSGPTYTQYF.

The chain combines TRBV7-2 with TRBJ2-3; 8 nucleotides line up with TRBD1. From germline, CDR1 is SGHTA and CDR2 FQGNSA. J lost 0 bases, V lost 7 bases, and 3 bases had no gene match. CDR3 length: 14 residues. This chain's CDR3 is CASNRDRSTDTQYF. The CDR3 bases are TGTGCCAGCAACCGGGACAGGAGCACAGATACGCAGTATTTT.

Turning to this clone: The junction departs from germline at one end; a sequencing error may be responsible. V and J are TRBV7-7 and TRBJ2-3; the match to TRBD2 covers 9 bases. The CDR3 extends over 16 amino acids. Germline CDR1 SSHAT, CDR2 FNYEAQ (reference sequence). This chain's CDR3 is CASSPGTSGWTDTQYF. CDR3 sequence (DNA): TGTGCTAGCAGCCCCGGAACTAGCGGGTGGACAGATACGCAGTATTTT. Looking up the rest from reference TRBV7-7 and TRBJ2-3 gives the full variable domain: GAGVSQSPRYKVTKRGQDVTLRCDPISSHATLYWYQQALGQGPEFLTYFNYEAQPDKSGLPSDRFSAERPEGSISTLTIQRTEQRDSAMYRCASSPGTSGWTDTQYFGPGTRLTVL.

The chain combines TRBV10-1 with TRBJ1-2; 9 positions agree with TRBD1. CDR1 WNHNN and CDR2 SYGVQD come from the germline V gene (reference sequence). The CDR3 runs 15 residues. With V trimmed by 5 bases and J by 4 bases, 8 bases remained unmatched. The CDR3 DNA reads TGCGCCAGCAGTCCTGGACAGGGGAGAGGCTATGGCTACACCTTC. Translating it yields CASSPGQGRGYGYTF.

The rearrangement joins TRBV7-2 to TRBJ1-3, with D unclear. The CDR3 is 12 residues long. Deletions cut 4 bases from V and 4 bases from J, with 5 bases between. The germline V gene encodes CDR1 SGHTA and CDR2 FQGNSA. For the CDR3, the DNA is TGTGCCAGCAGCTCCCGGGGAAACACCATATATTTT. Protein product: CASSSRGNTIYF. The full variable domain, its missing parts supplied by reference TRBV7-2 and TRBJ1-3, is GAGVSQSPSNKVTEKGKDVELRCDPISGHTALYWYRQSLGQGLEFLIYFQGNSAPDKSGLPSDRFSAERTGGSVSTLTIQRTQQEDSAVYLCASSSRGNTIYFGEGSWLTVV.

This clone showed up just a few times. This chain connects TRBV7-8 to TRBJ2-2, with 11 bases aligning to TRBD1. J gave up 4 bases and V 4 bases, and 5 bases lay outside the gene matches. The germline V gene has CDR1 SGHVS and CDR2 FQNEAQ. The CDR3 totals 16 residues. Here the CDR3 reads CASSSRTGGRTGELFF. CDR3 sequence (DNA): TGTGCCAGCAGCTCCCGGACAGGGGGCCGCACCGGGGAGCTGTTTTTT.

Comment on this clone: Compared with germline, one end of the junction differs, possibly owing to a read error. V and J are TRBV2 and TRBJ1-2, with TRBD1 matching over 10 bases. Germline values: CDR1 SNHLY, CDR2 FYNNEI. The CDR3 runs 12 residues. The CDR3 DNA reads TGTGTCAGCAGTGGGACAGGGGAGGGCTACACCTTC. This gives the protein CVSSGTGEGYTF.

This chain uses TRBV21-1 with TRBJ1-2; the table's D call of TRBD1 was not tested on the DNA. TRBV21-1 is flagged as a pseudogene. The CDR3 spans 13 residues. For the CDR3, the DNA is TGTGCCAGCAGCAGGGGAGACAGGGACGGCTACACCTTC. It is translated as CASSRGDRDGYTF.

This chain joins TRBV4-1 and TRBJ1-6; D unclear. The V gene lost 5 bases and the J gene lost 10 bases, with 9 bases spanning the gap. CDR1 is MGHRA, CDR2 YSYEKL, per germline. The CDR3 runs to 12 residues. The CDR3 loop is CASSFPGSPLHF. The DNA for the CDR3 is TGCGCCAGCAGCTTCCCGGGGTCACCCCTCCACTTT.

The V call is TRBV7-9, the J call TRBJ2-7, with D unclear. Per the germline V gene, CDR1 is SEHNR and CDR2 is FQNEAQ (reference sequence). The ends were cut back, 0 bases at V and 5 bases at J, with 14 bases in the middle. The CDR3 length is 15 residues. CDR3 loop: CASSLAAYVSDEQYF. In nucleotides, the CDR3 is TGTGCCAGCAGCTTAGCCGCATACGTGAGTGACGAGCAGTACTTC.

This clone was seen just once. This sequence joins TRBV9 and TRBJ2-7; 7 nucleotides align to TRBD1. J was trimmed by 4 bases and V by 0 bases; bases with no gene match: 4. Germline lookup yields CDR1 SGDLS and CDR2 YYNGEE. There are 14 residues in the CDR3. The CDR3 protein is CASSVGQGEYEQYF. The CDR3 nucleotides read TGTGCCAGCAGCGTAGGACAGGGCGAGTACGAGCAGTACTTC.

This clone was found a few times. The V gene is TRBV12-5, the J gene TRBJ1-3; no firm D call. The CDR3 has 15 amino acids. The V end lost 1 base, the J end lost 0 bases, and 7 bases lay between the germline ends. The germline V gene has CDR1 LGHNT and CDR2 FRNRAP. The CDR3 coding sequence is TGTGCTAGTGGTTTGGGATCTACCTCTGGAAACACCATATATTTT. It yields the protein CASGLGSTSGNTIYF.

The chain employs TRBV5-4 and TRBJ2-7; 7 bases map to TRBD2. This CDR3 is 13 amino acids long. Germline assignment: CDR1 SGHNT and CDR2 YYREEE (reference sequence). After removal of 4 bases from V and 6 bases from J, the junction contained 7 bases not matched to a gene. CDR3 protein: CASSPVPSGEQYF. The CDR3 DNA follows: TGTGCCAGCAGCCCGGTCCCTAGCGGCGAGCAGTACTTC.

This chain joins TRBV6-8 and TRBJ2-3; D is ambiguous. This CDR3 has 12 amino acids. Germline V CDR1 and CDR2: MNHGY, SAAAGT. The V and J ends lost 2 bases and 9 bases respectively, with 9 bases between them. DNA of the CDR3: TGTGCCAGCAGTTACCCCACTAAGACGCAGTATTTT. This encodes CASSYPTKTQYF.

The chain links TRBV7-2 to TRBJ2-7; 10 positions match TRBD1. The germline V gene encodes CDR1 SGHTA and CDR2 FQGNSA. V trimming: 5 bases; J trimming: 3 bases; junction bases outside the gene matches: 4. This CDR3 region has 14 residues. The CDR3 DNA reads TGTGCCAGCAGCACCCGGACAGGGGGCTACGAGCAGTACTTC. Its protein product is CASSTRTGGYEQYF.

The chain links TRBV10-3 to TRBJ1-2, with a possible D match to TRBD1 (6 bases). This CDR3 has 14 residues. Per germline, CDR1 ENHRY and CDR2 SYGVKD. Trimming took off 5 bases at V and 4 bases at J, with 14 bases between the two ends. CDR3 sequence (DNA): TGTGCCATCAGTCCGCAAACAGGGAGCTATGGCTACACCTTC. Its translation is CAISPQTGSYGYTF.

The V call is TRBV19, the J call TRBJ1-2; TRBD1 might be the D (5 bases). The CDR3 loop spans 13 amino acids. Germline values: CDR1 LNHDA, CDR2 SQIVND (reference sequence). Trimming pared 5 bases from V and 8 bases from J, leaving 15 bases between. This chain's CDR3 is CASSVPQGYGYTF. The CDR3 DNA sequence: TGTGCCAGTAGTGTCCCCCAGGGCTACGGCTACACCTTC.

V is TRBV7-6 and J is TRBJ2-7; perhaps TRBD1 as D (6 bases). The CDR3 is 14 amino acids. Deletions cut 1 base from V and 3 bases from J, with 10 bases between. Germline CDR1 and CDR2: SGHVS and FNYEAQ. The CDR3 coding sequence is TGTGCCAGCAGCTTAGGGGGGCGAGGCTACGAGCAGTACTTC. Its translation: CASSLGGRGYEQYF.

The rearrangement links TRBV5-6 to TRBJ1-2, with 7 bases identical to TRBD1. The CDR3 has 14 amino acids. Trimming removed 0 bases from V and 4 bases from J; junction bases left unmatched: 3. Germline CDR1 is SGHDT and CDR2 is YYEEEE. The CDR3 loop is CASSLGTGLYGYTF. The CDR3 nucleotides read TGTGCCAGCAGCTTGGGGACAGGCCTCTATGGCTACACCTTC.

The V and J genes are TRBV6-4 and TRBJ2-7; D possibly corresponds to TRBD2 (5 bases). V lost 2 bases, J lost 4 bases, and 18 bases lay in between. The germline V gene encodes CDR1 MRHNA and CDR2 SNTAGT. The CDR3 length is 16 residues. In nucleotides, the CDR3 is TGTGCCAGCAGTGACCCCTCTGAGCGGAGAATATACGAGCAGTACTTC. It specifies CASSDPSERRIYEQYF.

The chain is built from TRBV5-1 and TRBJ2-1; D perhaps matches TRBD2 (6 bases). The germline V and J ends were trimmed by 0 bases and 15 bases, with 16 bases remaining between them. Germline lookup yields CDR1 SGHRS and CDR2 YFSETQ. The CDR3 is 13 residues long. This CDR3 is CASSLESSAAVFF. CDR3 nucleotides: TGCGCCAGCAGCTTGGAGTCTAGCGCGGCCGTGTTCTTC. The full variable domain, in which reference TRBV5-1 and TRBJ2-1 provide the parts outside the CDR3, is KAGVTQTPRYLIKTRGQQVTLSCSPISGHRSVSWYQQTPGQGLQFLFEYFSETQRNKGNFPGRFSGRQFSNSRSEMNVSTLELGDSALYLCASSLESSAAVFFGPGTRLTVL.